The source of this TCR beta chain is a study of T cells in women clearing cervical HPV infection. Genomic DNA, averaging about 1,300 ng per sample, yielded TCR beta CDR3 via immunoSEQ. Profiling relied on immunoSEQ multiplex PCR, and the TCRdb table lists in-frame clones only, not all of them. The data include under 35,000 clones; the top ten clones carry 18%. Notes on this clone: Its specificity is not known.

Regarding the study as a whole: CIN3+ cases had significantly higher TCR repertoire richness than controls, but evenness did not differ. Timing of associations relative to infection is unclear; T-cell subsets were not isolated.

Sequencing used blood buffy coat. The receptor's source is a woman between 18 and 70 years old with a cervical HPV16 infection that either progressed to CIN3+ or cleared (not recorded which).

The sequenced part of the CDR3 DNA is TGTGCCAGCAGCTTAGTAGCGGGAAAGGGGAATCCG. This sequence encodes CASSLVAGKGNP. The entire CDR3 is CASSLVAGKGNPQYF. The chain combines TRBV7-8 with TRBJ2-3; 8 positions match TRBD2. Read coverage stops 3 residues before the CDR3 terminus; the germline J gene supplies the remainder. Germline values: CDR1 SGHVS, CDR2 FQNEAQ. The CDR3 sequence is 15 residues long.